The subject of this entry is one T cell receptor (beta chain). This specimen belongs to a study of T cell changes during pregnancy in multiple sclerosis. TCRdb's copy holds only in-frame clones and misses some; the assay was immunoSEQ multiplex PCR. The sample records tens of thousands of clones, approximately 91% being singletons. V lost 4 bases, J lost 0 bases, and 10 bases lay in between. The CDR3 loop spans 15 amino acids. Germline lookup yields CDR1 ENHRY and CDR2 SYGVKD. This specimen consisted of peripheral blood, obtained in the third trimester of pregnancy. The source is a female donor with multiple sclerosis, enrolled in a pregnancy study. V gene TRBV10-3 combines with J gene TRBJ1-3; D not certain. The CDR3 bases are TGTGCCATCAGTGTTGCCGCGGCCTCTGGAAACACCATATATTTT. Translating it yields CAISVAAASGNTIYF.